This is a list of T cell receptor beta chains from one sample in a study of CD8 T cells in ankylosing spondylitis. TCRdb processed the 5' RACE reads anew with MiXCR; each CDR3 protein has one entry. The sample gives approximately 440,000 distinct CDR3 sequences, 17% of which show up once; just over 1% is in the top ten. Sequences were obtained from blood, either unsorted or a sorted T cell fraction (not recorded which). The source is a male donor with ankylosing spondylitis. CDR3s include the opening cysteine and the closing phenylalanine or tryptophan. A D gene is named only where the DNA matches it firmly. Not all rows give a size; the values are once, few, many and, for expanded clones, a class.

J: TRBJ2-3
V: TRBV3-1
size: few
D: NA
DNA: TGTGCCAGCAGCCAGAGGAGGGGGAGTAGCACAGATACGCAGTATTTT
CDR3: CASSQRRGSSTDTQYF

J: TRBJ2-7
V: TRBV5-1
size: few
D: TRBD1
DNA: TGCGCCAGCGCGGACAGGGCCCCCTACGAGCAGTACTTC
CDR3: CASADRAPYEQYF

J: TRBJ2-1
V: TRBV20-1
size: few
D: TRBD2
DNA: TGCAGTGCTAGAGCCAGGCGGGGGTACAATGAGCAGTTCTTC
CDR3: CSARARRGYNEQFF

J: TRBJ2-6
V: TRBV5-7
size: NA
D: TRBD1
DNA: TGTGCCAGCAGCTTGTTTGGGACAGGGAGCCTTCTGGGGGCCAACGTCCTGACTTTC
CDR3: CASSLFGTGSLLGANVLTF

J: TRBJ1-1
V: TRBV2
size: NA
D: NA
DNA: TGTGCCAGCAGTCTACAGGGTTCGGGGAACACTGAAGCTTTCTTT
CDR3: CASSLQGSGNTEAFF

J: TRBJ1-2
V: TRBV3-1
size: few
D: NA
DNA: TGTGCCAGCAGCCTACAGAGCCGCTATGGCTACACCTTC
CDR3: CASSLQSRYGYTF

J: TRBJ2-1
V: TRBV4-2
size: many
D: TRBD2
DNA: TGTGCCAGCAGCCAAGATCGGGCTAGCGGGAACAATGAGCAGTTCTTC
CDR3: CASSQDRASGNNEQFF

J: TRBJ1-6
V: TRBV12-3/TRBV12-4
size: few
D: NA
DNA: TGTGCCAGCAGTTCGGGACGGAAAAATTCACCCCTCCACTTT
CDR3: CASSSGRKNSPLHF

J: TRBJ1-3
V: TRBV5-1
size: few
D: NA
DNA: TGCGCCAGCAGCCCTAACAGAGATTCTGGAAACACCATATATTTT
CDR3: CASSPNRDSGNTIYF

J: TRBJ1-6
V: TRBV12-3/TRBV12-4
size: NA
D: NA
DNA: TGTGCCAGCAGTTTGGGGGGGTGGATGGGGCAGGGTTCACCCCTCCACTTT
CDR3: CASSLGGWMGQGSPLHF

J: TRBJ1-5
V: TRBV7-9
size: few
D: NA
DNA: TGTGCCAGCAGCTTAGGGACAAGCCCAAATCAGCCCCAGCATTTT
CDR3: CASSLGTSPNQPQHF

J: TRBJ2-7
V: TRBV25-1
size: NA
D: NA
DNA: TGTGCCAGCAGTGAATATGGCAGGGGCGGGTACGAGCAGTACTTC
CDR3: CASSEYGRGGYEQYF

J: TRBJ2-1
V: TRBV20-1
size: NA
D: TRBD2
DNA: TGCAGTGCTGCGCTAGCGGGAGAGGGTGAGCAGTTCTTC
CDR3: CSAALAGEGEQFF

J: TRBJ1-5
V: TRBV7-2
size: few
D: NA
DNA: TGTGCCAGCAGCTTAGGGTCGGATTTCAATCAGCCCCAGCATTTT
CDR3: CASSLGSDFNQPQHF

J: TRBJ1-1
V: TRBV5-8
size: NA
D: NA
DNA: TGTGCCAGCAGCTTACGGACCCCTCAGAACACTGAAGCTTTCTTT
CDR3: CASSLRTPQNTEAFF

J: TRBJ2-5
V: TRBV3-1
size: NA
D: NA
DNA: TGTGCCAGCAGCCAAGGGGGGAGGGGGAGTTGGTGGGAGACCCAGTACTTC
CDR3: CASSQGGRGSWWETQYF

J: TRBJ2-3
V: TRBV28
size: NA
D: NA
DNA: TGTGCCAGCAGTTTCGTTCGGGATACGCAGTATTTT
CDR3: CASSFVRDTQYF

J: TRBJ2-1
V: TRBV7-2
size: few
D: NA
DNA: TGTGCCAGCAGCTTGGGGGGAGTGATGGATGAGCAGTTCTTC
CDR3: CASSLGGVMDEQFF

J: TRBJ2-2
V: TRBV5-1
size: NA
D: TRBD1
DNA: TGCGCCAGCAGCTCCACCTGGACAGGGAAGAACACCGGGGAGCTGTTTTTT
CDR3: CASSSTWTGKNTGELFF

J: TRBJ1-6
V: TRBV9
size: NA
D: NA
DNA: TGTGCCAGCAGCGTAGACGACGGGTTTTCACCCCTCCACTTT
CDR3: CASSVDDGFSPLHF

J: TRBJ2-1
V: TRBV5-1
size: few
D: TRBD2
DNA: TGCGCCAGCAGCCTATCGGGACTAGCGGGAGGAGAGCAGTTCTTC
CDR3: CASSLSGLAGGEQFF

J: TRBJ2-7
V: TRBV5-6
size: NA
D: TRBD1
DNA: TGTGCCAGCAGCCTCAACTCCGGGACAGGAACCCTTTTGAGCTCCTACGAGCAGTACTTC
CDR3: CASSLNSGTGTLLSSYEQYF

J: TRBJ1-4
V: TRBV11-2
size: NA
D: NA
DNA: TGTGCCAGCAGCTTAGGGGGCGTCGGTGGCTTTAATGAAAAACTGTTTTTT
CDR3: CASSLGGVGGFNEKLFF

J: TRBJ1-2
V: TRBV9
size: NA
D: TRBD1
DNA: TGTGCCAGCAGCCCCCGGACAGGGAACTATGGCTACACCTTC
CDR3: CASSPRTGNYGYTF

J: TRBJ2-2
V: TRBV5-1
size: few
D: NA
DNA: TGCGCCAGCCGACCACGATCGAACACCGGGGAGCTGTTTTTT
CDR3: CASRPRSNTGELFF

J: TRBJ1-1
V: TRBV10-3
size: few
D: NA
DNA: TGTGCCATCTCAGGTGGGATGAACACTGAAGCTTTCTTT
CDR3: CAISGGMNTEAFF

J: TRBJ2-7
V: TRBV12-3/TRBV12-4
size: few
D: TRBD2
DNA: TGTGCCAGCAGAGCCGGGACTAGCGGGTCCTACGAGCAGTACTTC
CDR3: CASRAGTSGSYEQYF

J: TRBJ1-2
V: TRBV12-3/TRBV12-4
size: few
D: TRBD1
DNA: TGTGCCAGCAGTCCGACAGGGAGCGCCTATGGCTACACCTTC
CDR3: CASSPTGSAYGYTF

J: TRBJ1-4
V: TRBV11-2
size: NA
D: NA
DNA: TGTGCCAGCAGCCTGCGGGCGGGTGAAAACCTGTTTTTT
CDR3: CASSLRAGENLFF

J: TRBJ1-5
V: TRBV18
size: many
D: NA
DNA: TGTGCCAGCTCACCACAAGGCGGCAATCAGCCCCAGCATTTT
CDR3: CASSPQGGNQPQHF

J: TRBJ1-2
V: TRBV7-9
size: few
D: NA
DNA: TGTGCCAGCAGACGGGACTGGAGCTGGGATGGCTACACCTTC
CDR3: CASRRDWSWDGYTF

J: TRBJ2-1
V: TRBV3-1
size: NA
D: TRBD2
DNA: TGTGCCAGCAGCCAAGTAGGAGCGGGGGACAATGAGCAGTTCTTC
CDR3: CASSQVGAGDNEQFF

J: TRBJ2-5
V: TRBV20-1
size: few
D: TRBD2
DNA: TGCAGTGCTTTGCGGGAGGGCCGGAAGACCCAGTACTTC
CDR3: CSALREGRKTQYF

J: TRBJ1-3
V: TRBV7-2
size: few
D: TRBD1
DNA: TGTGCCAGCAGCTTAGCCCCGACAGGGAACACCATATATTTT
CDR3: CASSLAPTGNTIYF

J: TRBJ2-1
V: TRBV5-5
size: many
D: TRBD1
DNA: TGTGCCAGCAGCCGCTTAACAGGACAGGGGGCGAAGAATGAGCAGTTCTTC
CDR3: CASSRLTGQGAKNEQFF

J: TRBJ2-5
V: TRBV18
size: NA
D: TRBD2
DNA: TGTGCCAGCTCACCTCCGGGACTAGCGGCCCTCGGGACCCAGTACTTC
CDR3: CASSPPGLAALGTQYF

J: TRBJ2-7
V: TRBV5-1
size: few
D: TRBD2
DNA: TGCGCCAGCAGCTGGGGGACTAGCGGGATCGAGCAGTACTTC
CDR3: CASSWGTSGIEQYF

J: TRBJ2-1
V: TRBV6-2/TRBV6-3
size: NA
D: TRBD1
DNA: TGTGCCAGCAGTAGGACAGGGTCTGGTGATGAGCAGTTCTTC
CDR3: CASSRTGSGDEQFF

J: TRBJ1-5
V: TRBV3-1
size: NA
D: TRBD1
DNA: TGTGCCAGCAGCCCGGGACAGGGGGCTTATCAGCCCCAGCATTTT
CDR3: CASSPGQGAYQPQHF

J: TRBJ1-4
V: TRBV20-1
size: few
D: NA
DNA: TGCAGTGCTAGCGGGATCGGGGAGAAACTGTTTTTT
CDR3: CSASGIGEKLFF

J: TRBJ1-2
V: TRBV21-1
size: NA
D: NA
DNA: TGTGCCAGCAGCAAAGCTCTGTACTATGGCTACACCTTC
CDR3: CASSKALYYGYTF

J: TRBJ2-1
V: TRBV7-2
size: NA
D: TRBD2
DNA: TGTGCCAGCAGACTATCTAGCGGAGCTGAGCAGTTCTTC
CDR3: CASRLSSGAEQFF

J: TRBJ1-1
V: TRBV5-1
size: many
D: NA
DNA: TGCGCCAGCAGCTTCGGGGCGAACACTGAAGCTTTCTTT
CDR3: CASSFGANTEAFF